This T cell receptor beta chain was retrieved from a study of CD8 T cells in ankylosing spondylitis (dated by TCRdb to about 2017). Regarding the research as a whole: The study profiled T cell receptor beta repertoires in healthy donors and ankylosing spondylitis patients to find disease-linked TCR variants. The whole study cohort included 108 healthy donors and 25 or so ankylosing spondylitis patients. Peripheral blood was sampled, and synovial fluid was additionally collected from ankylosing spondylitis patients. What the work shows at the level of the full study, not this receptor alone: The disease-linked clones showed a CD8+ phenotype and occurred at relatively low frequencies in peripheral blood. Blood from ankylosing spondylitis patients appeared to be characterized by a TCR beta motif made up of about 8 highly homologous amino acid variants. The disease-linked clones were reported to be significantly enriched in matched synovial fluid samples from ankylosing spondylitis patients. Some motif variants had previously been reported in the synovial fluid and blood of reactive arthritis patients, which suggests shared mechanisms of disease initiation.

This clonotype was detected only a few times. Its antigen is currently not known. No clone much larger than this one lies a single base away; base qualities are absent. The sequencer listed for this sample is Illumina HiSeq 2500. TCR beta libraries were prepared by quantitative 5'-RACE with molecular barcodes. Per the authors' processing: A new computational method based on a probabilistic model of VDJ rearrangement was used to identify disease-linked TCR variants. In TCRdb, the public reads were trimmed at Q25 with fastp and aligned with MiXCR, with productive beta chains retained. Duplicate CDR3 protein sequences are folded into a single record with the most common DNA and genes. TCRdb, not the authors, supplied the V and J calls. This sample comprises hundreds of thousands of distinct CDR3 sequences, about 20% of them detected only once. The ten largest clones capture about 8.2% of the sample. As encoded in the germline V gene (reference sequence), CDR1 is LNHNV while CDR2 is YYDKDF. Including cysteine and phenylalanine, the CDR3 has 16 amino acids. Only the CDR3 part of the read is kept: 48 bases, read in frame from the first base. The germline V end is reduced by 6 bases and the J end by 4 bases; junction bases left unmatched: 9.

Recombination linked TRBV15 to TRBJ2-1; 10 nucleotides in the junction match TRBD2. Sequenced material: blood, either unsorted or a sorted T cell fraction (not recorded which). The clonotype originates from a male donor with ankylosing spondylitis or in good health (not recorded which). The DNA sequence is TGTGCCACCAGAGGTTTAGCGGGAGGACGGTACAATGAGCAGTTCTTC. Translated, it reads CATRGLAGGRYNEQFF.